This TCR beta chain comes out of a study of beta chain features in type 1 diabetes. Of the isolated RNA, all was reverse transcribed, and so the sequenced material was expressed TCRB transcripts. About 3.6 million reads was the average for naive, central memory and regulatory T cell samples. Assay used: immunoSEQ multiplex PCR; TCRdb lists only in-frame clones, some missing. The sample comprises 200,000 to 300,000 clones, 20% of which are singletons, and approximately 0.029% rests with the top ten. General observations from the study: TCRB CDR3s were moderately but significantly shorter in Type 1 diabetes patients in all four CD4+ subsets.

CDR1 SGDLS and CDR2 YYNGEE come from the germline V gene. This CDR3 contains 14 residues. The junction had 10 bases not matched to a gene; V was cut back by 6 bases and J by 7 bases. This clone was found a few times. No antigen is known for it. Based on CD45RO/CCR7/CD25/CD127/CD95/CD27, CD4+ regulatory, stem cell-like memory, naive and central memory cells were sorted. The source is a woman aged 40 to 50 with type 1 diabetes. The V gene is TRBV9, the J gene TRBJ2-1; the match to TRBD1 covers 7 bases. The sequenced sample consisted of naive CD4+ T cells from blood. The CDR3 sequence is CASTTTAQGNEQFF. The CDR3 DNA sequence: TGTGCCAGCACCACCACGGCACAGGGGAATGAGCAGTTCTTC.